Following are 22 T cell receptor beta chains from one sample sequenced in a study of blood T cell repertoires in COVID-19. This table comes from immunoSEQ multiplex PCR, and its TCRdb copy is limited to in-frame clones, with some not included. The data hold tens of thousands of clones, with roughly 90% observed a single time. Sequenced input: peripheral blood. Every receptor here comes from a woman between 55 and 75 years old with active COVID-19.

The V and J genes are TRBV7-8 and TRBJ1-4; no firm D call. Trimming left V 5 bases short and J 5 bases short, with 15 bases between. Per the germline V gene, CDR1 is SGHVS and CDR2 is FQNEAQ. This CDR3 spans 15 amino acids. The CDR3 DNA follows: TGTGCCAGCAGCCAATCACAGCCCACAAATGAAAAACTGTTTTTT. Protein product: CASSQSQPTNEKLFF.

This clone was seen just once. The J gene is TRBJ1-5, the V gene TRBV7-9; TRBD1 matches 10 bases. This CDR3 region has 15 residues. The junction had 4 bases not matched to a gene; V was cut back by 5 bases and J by 3 bases. Germline lookup yields CDR1 SEHNR and CDR2 FQNEAQ (reference sequence). CDR3 residues: CASSPGTGVNQPQHF. CDR3 nucleotides: TGTGCCAGCAGCCCCGGGACAGGGGTCAATCAGCCCCAGCATTTT.

The chain carries TRBV19 and TRBJ1-3; D not certain. Germline V gene data show CDR1 as LNHDA and CDR2 as SQIVND (reference sequence). The V and J ends lost 7 bases and 2 bases respectively, with 12 bases between them. The CDR3 runs to 14 residues. As DNA, the CDR3 is TGTGCCAGTATCGGGATAAGCGCTGGAAACACCATATATTTT. Translating gives CASIGISAGNTIYF.

This clone was counted once. The V gene is TRBV29-1, the J gene TRBJ2-7; tentative D call: TRBD1 (5 bases). The V end lost 6 bases, the J end lost 7 bases, and 16 bases lay between the germline ends. CDR1 and CDR2 from the germline V gene are SQVTM and ANQGSEA. The CDR3 spans 12 residues. CDR3 loop: CSVDAGRREQYF. CDR3 bases: TGCAGCGTAGACGCAGGGCGAAGGGAGCAGTACTTC.

This chain uses TRBV4-3 with TRBJ2-7; 9 bases match TRBD2. Germline V gene sequence: CDR1 LGHNA, CDR2 YSLEER. This CDR3 spans 16 amino acids. J gave up 5 bases and V 0 bases, and 8 bases lay outside the gene matches. The CDR3 DNA is TGCGCCAGCAGCCAAGATCGGGCGGGGGGGCCAGACGAGCAGTACTTC. Translation: CASSQDRAGGPDEQYF.

The chain couples TRBV19 to TRBJ1-1; D may be TRBD1 (5 bases). The CDR3 contains 15 residues. The germline CDR1 and CDR2 sequences are LNHDA and SQIVND (reference sequence). The ends were cut back, 1 base at V and 4 bases at J, with 13 bases in the middle. In DNA, the CDR3 is TGTGCCAGTAGTATAGTGGGGGGGAGGGGCACTGAAGCTTTCTTT. This translates into CASSIVGGRGTEAFF.

This chain joins TRBV20-1 and TRBJ2-7, with D maybe TRBD2 (5 bases). The CDR3 extends over 11 amino acids. Germline V gene lookup returns CDR1 DFQATT and CDR2 SNEGSKA (reference sequence). Between the trimmed V and J ends, which lost 6 bases and 6 bases, there was a span of 12 bases. CDR3 protein: CSAIRGLEQYF. For the CDR3, the DNA is TGCAGTGCAATAAGAGGGCTCGAGCAGTACTTC.

This clone has just one count. This chain joins TRBV27 and TRBJ2-1; possible D gene TRBD1, 6 bases. Deletions cut 6 bases from V and 9 bases from J, with 9 bases between. This CDR3 contains 11 residues. Germline V gives CDR1 MNHEY, CDR2 SMNVEV (reference sequence). The chain's CDR3 is CASRRGGEQFF. CDR3 DNA sequence: TGTGCCAGCAGACGAGGGGGTGAGCAGTTCTTC.

The rearrangement uses TRBV10-2 and TRBJ2-1, with TRBD2 identical over 8 bases. There are 16 residues in the CDR3. CDR1 is WSHSY and CDR2 is SAAADI in the germline V gene. V was clipped by 6 bases and J by 4 bases; unmatched bases: 11. The CDR3 reads CASSVPRAGGYNEQFF. The CDR3 DNA follows: TGCGCCAGCAGCGTCCCTCGTGCGGGGGGTTACAATGAGCAGTTCTTC.

This chain joins TRBV29-1 and TRBJ1-1; D remains ambiguous. V lost 7 bases, J lost 4 bases, and 10 bases lay in between. This CDR3 is 11 amino acids long. Germline CDR1 and CDR2: SQVTM and ANQGSEA. CDR3 DNA: TGCAGCGCGGGGATCGGCACTGAAGCTTTCTTT. Amino acid sequence: CSAGIGTEAFF.

This chain joins TRBV19 and TRBJ2-3; 9 bases are shared with TRBD1. This CDR3 has 15 amino acids. Germline V gene sequence: CDR1 LNHDA, CDR2 SQIVND (reference sequence). The V and J ends lost 1 base and 4 bases, in that order; junction bases with no gene match: 3. CDR3 nucleotides: TGTGCCAGTAGTATAGGGACAGGGGTGGCAGATACGCAGTATTTT. Translated, it gives CASSIGTGVADTQYF.

J is TRBJ2-3 and V is TRBV6-2 or TRBV6-3; 7 bases fit TRBD1. Germline V gene lookup returns CDR1 MNHEY and CDR2 SVGEGT. The J segment lost 1 base and the V segment lost 0 bases, leaving 4 bases of the junction unmatched. CDR3 size: 16 residues. DNA of the CDR3: TGTGCCAGCAGTTACTCGAAAGGACAGGGCACAGATACGCAGTATTTT. This translates into CASSYSKGQGTDTQYF.

The gene calls are TRBV7-6 and TRBJ2-5; 7 bases match TRBD1. The CDR3 is made up of 17 amino acids. Losses at the gene ends were 1 base for V and 0 bases for J; bases not matched to a gene: 8. The germline V gene encodes CDR1 SGHVS and CDR2 FNYEAQ. The CDR3 DNA sequence: TGTGCCAGCAGCTTAGGGGGGACAGACTCGTACCAAGAGACCCAGTACTTC. As protein: CASSLGGTDSYQETQYF.

V gene TRBV5-4 combines with J gene TRBJ2-5; 9 bases are shared with TRBD1. CDR1 and CDR2 from the germline V gene are SGHNT and YYREEE (reference sequence). The CDR3 extends over 16 amino acids. V gave up 4 bases and J gave up 5 bases; unmatched junction bases: 12. CDR3 bases: TGTGCCAGCAGCGCATTTCCGGGACAGGGAGGGGAGACCCAGTACTTC. Its protein is CASSAFPGQGGETQYF.

The chain combines TRBV18 with TRBJ2-6, with D perhaps matching TRBD2 (7 bases). Trimming removed 3 bases from V and 3 bases from J, with 18 bases in between. The CDR3 contains 18 residues. Germline CDR1 is KGHSH and CDR2 is LQKENI. Written as DNA, the CDR3 is TGTGCCAGCTCACCCCAGGGAGGGGGAAGGATTGGGGCCAACGTCCTGACTTTC. This translates into CASSPQGGGRIGANVLTF.

This rearrangement joins TRBV5-1 to TRBJ1-4, with 8 bases lining up with TRBD1. V lost 3 bases and J lost 7; bases outside the gene matches: 8. The CDR3 runs to 15 residues. CDR1 SGHRS and CDR2 YFSETQ come from the germline V gene. CDR3 loop: CASSWVPGQVEKLFF. Written as DNA, the CDR3 is TGCGCCAGCAGCTGGGTACCGGGACAGGTTGAAAAACTGTTTTTT.

The V gene is TRBV2, the J gene TRBJ2-3; D is undetermined. V was trimmed by 7 bases and J by 2 bases, leaving 7 bases between them. This CDR3 spans 12 amino acids. Germline loops: CDR1 SNHLY, CDR2 FYNNEI. CDR3 region: CASKQDTDTQYF. CDR3 in DNA: TGTGCCAGCAAGCAGGACACAGATACGCAGTATTTT. Full variable domain (missing parts from reference TRBV2 and TRBJ2-3): EPEVTQTPSHQVTQMGQEVILRCVPISNHLYFYWYRQILGQKVEFLVSFYNNEISEKSEIFDDQFSVERPDGSNFTLKIRSTKLEDSAMYFCASKQDTDTQYFGPGTRLTVL.

CDR3 region: CASSQETGGFDEQYF. The CDR3 nucleotides read TGCGCCAGCAGCCAAGAAACAGGGGGCTTCGACGAGCAGTACTTC. The genes are TRBV4-1 and TRBJ2-7; 9 bases map to TRBD1. Germline CDR1 reads MGHRA; CDR2 reads YSYEKL. This CDR3 spans 15 amino acids. Losses at the gene ends were 0 bases for V and 5 bases for J; bases not matched to a gene: 5.

J is TRBJ2-7 and V is TRBV6-6; a weak D match, TRBD1 (6 bases). The germline V and J ends were trimmed by 6 bases and 0 bases, with 15 bases remaining between them. CDR1 and CDR2 from the germline V gene are MNHNY and SVGAGI (reference sequence). The CDR3 extends over 15 amino acids. CDR3 amino acids: CASSQPGQSSYEQYF. In nucleotides, the CDR3 is TGTGCCAGCAGCCAACCGGGACAAAGCTCCTACGAGCAGTACTTC.

This rearrangement joins TRBV6-6 to TRBJ1-5, with a tentative D call TRBD1 (6 bases). Germline V gene sequence: CDR1 MNHNY, CDR2 SVGAGI (reference sequence). CDR3 length: 13 amino acids. The ends were cut back, 6 bases at V and 4 bases at J, with 10 bases in the middle. CDR3: CASSNDRNQPQHF. DNA for the CDR3: TGTGCCAGCAGCAATGACAGGAATCAGCCCCAGCATTTT.

The V and J genes are TRBV7-3 and TRBJ2-7; 7 bases line up with TRBD2. Germline loops: CDR1 SGHTA, CDR2 FQGTGA. CDR3 length: 13 amino acids. The V and J ends lost 5 bases and 4 bases, in that order; junction bases with no gene match: 5. The CDR3 spells CASSAGRGYEQYF. CDR3 nucleotides: TGTGCCAGCAGCGCAGGGCGGGGGTACGAGCAGTACTTC.

The V and J genes are TRBV19 and TRBJ2-5; TRBD1 matches 10 bases. Trimming removed 4 bases from V and 3 bases from J; junction bases left unmatched: 14. The CDR3 covers 18 residues. Germline V CDR1 and CDR2: LNHDA, SQIVND (reference sequence). CDR3 region: CASSRPTGTGDLEETQYF. The CDR3 DNA reads as TGTGCCAGTAGTAGGCCAACCGGGACAGGGGACTTGGAAGAGACCCAGTACTTC.